The clone carrying this TCR beta chain was found once. No antigen is known for it. Per the study methods: Filtering of immunoSEQ junctional sequences could not match full-length read filtering. Assay used: immunoSEQ multiplex PCR; TCRdb lists only in-frame clones, some missing. The DNA was the basis for D and trimming; V, J and clone size are from that table. This repertoire shows roughly 2,300,000 clones, around 90% found once; its top ten account for 0.37%. This sample was included in a study of shared clonotypes between healthy human individuals. Study background: Each donor's CD4 naive and CD4 memory cells filled three plates apiece, CD8 naive two, and CD8 memory one.

Overall study results and limits: Represented diversity (both genetic and exposure-history) was limited by the small number of donors. On the whole, naive subsets had larger estimated richness than memory subsets had.

CDR3 size: 14 residues. Per germline, CDR1 SGHAT and CDR2 FQNNGV. V was clipped by 2 bases and J by 5 bases, with 12 bases between them. The sequence came from a man between 18 and 35 years old in good health. Some clones in this sample may be carry-over from other donors' samples. The V gene is TRBV11-2, the J gene TRBJ2-5; no definite D call. Sequenced material: naive CD4+ T cells from PBMCs. This sample's subset: CD45RA+ positively selected. The CDR3 sequence is CASSLSAGSETQYF. In DNA form, the CDR3 reads TGTGCCAGCAGCTTAAGTGCAGGCTCGGAGACCCAGTACTTC.